This T cell receptor beta chain was recovered during a study of chemoradiotherapy in HPV16-positive cancers. Findings and caveats of the study: HPV-responsive T-cell expansion during chemoradiotherapy was linked to improved recurrence-free survival in HPV16-positive patients.

The table came from immunoSEQ multiplex PCR; TCRdb's copy has only in-frame clones and leaves some out. The data show about 1,600 clones, approximately 80% seen once. The CDR3 length is 10 residues. V shed 8 bases, J shed 10 bases, and the junction held 0 bases outside the gene matches. Germline CDR1 reads WSHSY; CDR2 reads SAAADI. As for this clone: Antigen specificity is unknown.

The sample was tumor tissue, taken from a patient who underwent chemoradiotherapy. The chain recombines TRBV10-2 with TRBJ2-3; 10 bases align to TRBD1. The TCR originated in a human donor with HPV-associated anogenital cancer. CDR3 coding DNA: TGCGCCAGCGGACAGGGGGCGCAGTATTTT. Translating gives CASGQGAQYF.